This T cell receptor (beta chain) was sequenced for a study of blood T cell repertoires in COVID-19. Original processing notes: Researchers report that nucleated cell counts were estimated from reference gene primer amplification. Sequencing used immunoSEQ multiplex PCR; TCRdb keeps in-frame clones, though not all of them. Clone size and V and J calls were adopted from that table, with D and trimming inferred from the DNA. Seen here are 200,000 to 250,000 clones, over 75% observed once, and the top ten hold 9.1%. The study recruited people aged about 18 to 90 years across more than 20 US areas. The study assigned cohorts using participant-reported clinical history. The source material was PBMCs or T cells enriched from blood (not recorded which). The TCR comes from a woman aged 45-60 years with acute COVID-19.

In DNA, the CDR3 is TGCGCCAGCAGTGAGTCGAGACAGGGGACTGAAGCTTTCTTT. Encoded protein: CASSESRQGTEAFF. The chain employs TRBV10-1 and TRBJ1-1, with TRBD1 matching 8 bases. Germline CDR1 reads WNHNN; CDR2 reads SYGVQD (reference sequence). V shed 0 bases and J 5 bases; nucleotides not matched to a gene: 2. The CDR3 loop spans 14 amino acids.